This T cell receptor (beta chain) derives from a study of cytomegalovirus exposure and HLA in healthy donors. The study ran its PCR with 60 Vbeta and 13 Jbeta primers. Method: immunoSEQ multiplex PCR; TCRdb's copy keeps in-frame clones and lacks some. The repertoire holds some 150,000 clones, with approximately 86% as singletons. Participants comprised healthy donors of bone marrow. The study's findings and limits: Presence/absence analysis assumed near-uniform sequencing depth across donors. Accurate predictions that matched the HLA-A and HLA-B alleles of most subjects were reportedly made from TCR beta sequences. Clonal expansion, a later analysis showed, was greater in HLA-associated TCR beta chains than in equally common others.

Looked up from germline, CDR1 is SGDLS and CDR2 is YYNGEE. Germline trimming cut 3 bases from V and 13 bases from J; bases unmatched to any gene: 14. The CDR3 runs to 16 residues. In regard to this clone: Its antigen is unidentified.

Sequenced sample: PBMCs. The receptor was derived from a male donor in good health and CMV-seronegative. The rearrangement uses TRBV9 and TRBJ1-6; 9 bases line up with TRBD1. This CDR3 reads CASSEASGTGSRPLHF. The CDR3, as DNA: TGTGCCAGCAGCGAGGCCTCCGGGACAGGGTCACGTCCCCTCCACTTT.